These 19 T cell receptor beta chains were sequenced from one sample in a study of a mutant IDH1 vaccine in newly diagnosed glioma. Regarding time point: week 47, end of study. Doses comprised 300 ug of mutant IDH1 20-mer peptide each, plus topical imiquimod. These receptors' antigens are unknown. Assay: immunoSEQ multiplex PCR; the TCRdb copy retains only in-frame clones and omits some. This table holds tens of thousands of clones, 80% to 90% found once. This specimen consisted of PBMCs, obtained from a glioma patient whose treatment included an IDH1 peptide vaccine. These TCRs come from a man aged 40-55 years with glioma.

The chain employs TRBV2 and TRBJ1-2; D is possibly TRBD1 (5 bases). Germline CDR1 reads SNHLY; CDR2 reads FYNNEI. V was trimmed by 5 bases and J by 2 bases, leaving 12 bases between them. This CDR3 has 14 residues. The CDR3, as DNA: TGTGCCAGCAGTCAGGGCAGGGCCAACTATGGCTACACCTTC. Encoded protein: CASSQGRANYGYTF.

The chain recombines TRBV4-2 with TRBJ1-1, with no clear D. Trimming pared 6 bases from V and 5 bases from J, leaving 7 bases between. The V gene's germline CDR1 is LGHNA and CDR2 YNFKEQ. There are 11 residues in the CDR3. In nucleotides, the CDR3 is TGTGCCAGCAGTCCGAGGACTGAAGCTTTCTTT. It yields the protein CASSPRTEAFF.

This clone was observed a handful of times. This chain joins TRBV7-6 and TRBJ2-2, with D tentatively TRBD2 (6 bases). From germline, CDR1 is SGHVS and CDR2 FNYEAQ. V was cut by 4 bases and J by 4 bases, with 10 bases left in between. CDR3 length: 14 residues. CDR3 nucleotide sequence: TGTGCCAGCAGCTCGGGGGTTGTCACCGGGGAGCTGTTTTTT. This translates into CASSSGVVTGELFF.

The chain joins TRBV27 to TRBJ1-1; D ambiguous. The germline gives CDR1 MNHEY, CDR2 SMNVEV (reference sequence). Trimming removed 2 bases at V and 1 base at J, with 8 bases between. This CDR3 comprises 14 residues. The CDR3 DNA is TGTGCCAGCAGTTTACGGGGTTCGAACACTGAAGCTTTCTTT. It yields the protein CASSLRGSNTEAFF.

This clone was seen a few times. The rearrangement joins TRBV7-2 to TRBJ1-4; D perhaps matches TRBD1 (6 bases). V was pared by 1 base and J by 8 bases, with 14 bases between. Germline-derived CDR1 and CDR2 are SGHTA and FQGNSA. The CDR3 runs 15 residues. DNA for the CDR3: TGTGCCAGCAGCTTAGGCGGACAGACGCCGGAAAAACTGTTTTTT. It is translated as CASSLGGQTPEKLFF.

The CDR3 nucleotides read TGTGCCAGCAGCTTAGATCAAGGCGGTTCCTACGAGCAGTACTTC. Residues: CASSLDQGGSYEQYF. The chain links TRBV7-2 to TRBJ2-7; D is unclear. Germline V CDR1 and CDR2: SGHTA, FQGNSA. Between the trimmed V and J ends, which lost 1 base and 1 base, there was a span of 11 bases. The CDR3 is 15 amino acids. Together with reference TRBV7-2 and TRBJ2-7, the CDR3 gives the full variable domain: GAGVSQSPSNKVTEKGKDVELRCDPISGHTALYWYRQSLGQGLEFLIYFQGNSAPDKSGLPSDRFSAERTGGSVSTLTIQRTQQEDSAVYLCASSLDQGGSYEQYFGPGTRLTVT.

V gene TRBV7-2 combines with J gene TRBJ1-1; D unclear. The CDR3 extends over 14 amino acids. Germline CDR1 is SGHTA and CDR2 is FQGNSA. Trimming removed 5 bases at V and 2 bases at J, with 12 bases between. The DNA for the CDR3 is TGTGCCAGCAGCCCTCGGCACATCAACACTGAAGCTTTCTTT. It encodes CASSPRHINTEAFF.

This chain connects TRBV18 to TRBJ1-6; no reliable D call. The ends were cut back, 3 bases at V and 9 bases at J, with 18 bases in the middle. The CDR3 has 16 residues. From germline, CDR1 is KGHSH and CDR2 LQKENI. The CDR3, as DNA: TGTGCCAGCTCACCTAGAGACACCCGAAGCAGTTCACCCCTCCACTTT. It yields the protein CASSPRDTRSSSPLHF.

A few counts support this clone. The chain couples TRBV28 to TRBJ1-5; D is ambiguous. V dropped 5 bases and J dropped 0 bases, with 8 bases sitting between them. The CDR3 is made up of 14 amino acids. Germline assignment: CDR1 MDHEN and CDR2 SYDVKM. The CDR3 DNA is TGTGCCAGCAGTCCTACAGATAGCAATCAGCCCCAGCATTTT. Protein sequence: CASSPTDSNQPQHF.

J is TRBJ2-2 and V is TRBV27; no reliable D call. The CDR3 spans 13 residues. CDR1 and CDR2 (germline): MNHEY, SMNVEV (reference sequence). Deletions cut 3 bases from V and 0 bases from J, with 2 bases between. The CDR3 loop is CASSFTNTGELFF. The CDR3, as DNA: TGTGCCAGCAGTTTCACGAACACCGGGGAGCTGTTTTTT.

This sequence joins TRBV9 and TRBJ2-2; a possible D gene is TRBD2 (6 bases). This CDR3 comprises 17 residues. With 0 bases removed from V and 0 bases from J, the gap between germline ends came to 12 bases. Germline CDR1 SGDLS, CDR2 YYNGEE. The CDR3 sequence: CASSVVPGLTNTGELFF. CDR3 sequence (DNA): TGTGCCAGCAGCGTAGTCCCGGGACTTACGAACACCGGGGAGCTGTTTTTT. The full variable domain, with the rest looked up from reference TRBV9 and TRBJ2-2, is DSGVTQTPKHLITATGQRVTLRCSPRSGDLSVYWYQQSLDQGLQFLIQYYNGEERAKGNILERFSAQQFPDLHSELNLSSLELGDSALYFCASSVVPGLTNTGELFFGEGSRLTVL.

This chain uses TRBV5-1 with TRBJ2-1; 9 nucleotides match TRBD1. The V gene end was trimmed by 0 bases and the J gene end by 4 bases; junction bases not matched to a gene: 5. Germline V gene data show CDR1 as SGHRS and CDR2 as YFSETQ. CDR3 length equals 16 residues. CDR3 loop: CASSLAPGTGYNEQFF. The CDR3 DNA reads as TGCGCCAGCAGCTTGGCCCCCGGGACAGGGTACAATGAGCAGTTCTTC.

J is TRBJ2-2 and V is TRBV21-1; the table's D call of TRBD2 was not tested on the DNA. TRBV21-1 is deemed a pseudogene. This CDR3 comprises 18 residues. CDR3 in DNA: TGTGCCAGCAGCAGTGTTCTAAAGACTGTAGTACGGACCGGGGAGCTGTTTTTT. Translation: CASSSVLKTVVRTGELFF.

The CDR3 loop is CASSRDHTSSAGELFF. The CDR3 DNA reads as TGTGCCAGCAGCCGAGACCACACAAGTAGTGCCGGGGAGCTGTTTTTT. This chain joins TRBV4-2 and TRBJ2-2; D not certain. The V and J ends lost 4 bases and 6 bases respectively, with 18 bases between them. The CDR3 runs to 16 residues. CDR1 is LGHNA, CDR2 YNFKEQ, per germline.

The chain carries TRBV2 and TRBJ1-2; 8 nucleotides align to TRBD1. Germline trimming cut 8 bases from V and 8 bases from J; bases unmatched to any gene: 13. The CDR3 is 14 amino acids. CDR1 and CDR2 from the germline V gene are SNHLY and FYNNEI. For the CDR3, the DNA is TGTGCCAGCTCAAATAAGCAGGGGGCGTCGGGCTACACCTTC. This translates into CASSNKQGASGYTF.

As DNA, the CDR3 is TGTGCCAGCAGTTTAAGGACGCCTAACAATGAGCAGTTCTTC. It specifies CASSLRTPNNEQFF. The gene calls are TRBV28 and TRBJ2-1; the D is unclear. In germline, CDR1 is MDHEN, CDR2 SYDVKM. This CDR3 is 14 amino acids long. V was clipped by 2 bases and J by 5 bases, with 10 bases between them.

This clone was seen once. The chain employs TRBV2 and TRBJ2-3; 9 bases are shared with TRBD1. From germline, CDR1 is SNHLY and CDR2 FYNNEI. The V segment lost 10 bases and the J segment 4 bases; nucleotides outside the gene matches: 9. The CDR3 is 14 residues long. CDR3: CAIARGQGADTQYF. The CDR3 DNA follows: TGTGCCATCGCCCGGGGACAGGGCGCAGATACGCAGTATTTT.

There are a few counts of this clone. V is TRBV19 and J is TRBJ2-3, with 15 positions matching TRBD2. Germline V lookup: CDR1 LNHDA, CDR2 SQIVND (reference sequence). The CDR3 contains 17 residues. V lost 6 bases and J lost 0; bases outside the gene matches: 4. As DNA, the CDR3 is TGTGCCAGTAGGGGGACTAGCGGGAGGTTGAGCACAGATACGCAGTATTTT. Residues: CASRGTSGRLSTDTQYF. The whole variable domain, remainder taken from reference TRBV19 and TRBJ2-3, is DGGITQSPKYLFRKEGQNVTLSCEQNLNHDAMYWYRQDPGQGLRLIYYSQIVNDFQKGDIAEGYSVSREKKESFPLTVTSAQKNPTAFYLCASRGTSGRLSTDTQYFGPGTRLTVL.

This clone was seen once. The rearrangement uses TRBV18 and TRBJ2-7, with TRBD1 matching over 7 bases. The CDR3 runs 15 residues. In germline, CDR1 is KGHSH, CDR2 LQKENI. The V segment lost 3 bases and the J segment 3 bases; nucleotides outside the gene matches: 8. The CDR3 is CASSPKGAGDYEQYF. The CDR3 nucleotides read TGTGCCAGCTCACCCAAGGGGGCAGGGGACTACGAGCAGTACTTC.